This T cell receptor beta chain comes out of a study of beta chain features in type 1 diabetes. Whole-study findings and limits: When Type 1 diabetes patients were examined, their TCRB CDR3s proved moderately but significantly shorter in all four CD4+ subsets. No resolution was reached here on whether HLA type influences TCRB rearrangement. Possible PCR preference for shorter templates applied equally to patients and controls.

This clone turned up a few times. Antigen specificity is unknown. Cell sorting via CD45RO/CCR7/CD25/CD127/CD95/CD27 was performed to obtain CD4+ naive, central memory, regulatory and stem cell-like memory cells. Expressed TCRB transcripts got sequenced, as all isolated RNA was reverse transcribed. The data were produced by immunoSEQ multiplex PCR, yet TCRdb's version contains in-frame clones alone and is incomplete. This table has about 370,000 clones, over 8.5% appearing once. V was trimmed by 6 bases and J by 2 bases, leaving 11 bases between them. In germline, CDR1 is SGHVS, CDR2 FQNEAQ. The CDR3 totals 13 residues.

This TCR was recovered from a young man with type 1 diabetes. This chain joins TRBV7-8 and TRBJ2-7; TRBD1 might be the D (6 bases). The sequencing input was central memory CD4+ T cells from blood. CDR3 in DNA: TGTGCCAGCAGACAGGGACAAGCCTACGAGCAGTACTTC. Residues: CASRQGQAYEQYF.